Following are 32 T cell receptor beta chains from one sample sequenced in a study of blood T cells in healthy people across ages. Together with a sample-barcoded 5' primer, a J-beta primer mix was included in a second PCR lasting about 7 to 11 cycles. TCRdb processed the 5' RACE reads anew with MiXCR; each CDR3 protein has one entry. The sample lists 900,000 to 950,000 distinct CDR3 sequences, just under 30% seen once, with about a tenth in the top ten. These data also featured in a second study, about T cells of mothers and their children.

The sample was blood. These receptors came from a woman aged 40 to 50 in good health.

The chain links TRBV15 to TRBJ2-3; no clear D gene. This CDR3 has 13 amino acids. Trimming took off 9 bases at V and 3 bases at J, with 13 bases between the two ends. CDR1 LNHNV and CDR2 YYDKDF come from the germline V gene (reference sequence). CDR3 loop: CATLEGGTDTQYF. The CDR3 DNA reads TGTGCCACACTCGAAGGTGGGACAGATACGCAGTATTTT.

The CDR3 DNA is TGTGCCAGCAGTTTTCGGACGGTCGGGAATTCACCCCTCCACTTT. This codes for CASSFRTVGNSPLHF. The chain employs TRBV28 and TRBJ1-6; unclear D gene. This CDR3 spans 15 amino acids. The ends were cut back, 3 bases at V and 7 bases at J, with 13 bases in the middle. Germline loops: CDR1 MDHEN, CDR2 SYDVKM.

This chain links TRBV5-1 with TRBJ2-1; 9 nucleotides line up with TRBD1. The CDR3 runs 21 residues. CDR1 is SGHRS, CDR2 YFSETQ, per germline. V shed 1 base and J 2 bases; nucleotides not matched to a gene: 19. CDR3 nucleotide sequence: TGCGCCAGCAGCTTGTTCAAGTTTGTCCCCGGGACAGGGAGGCCCTACAATGAGCAGTTCTTC. Its protein product is CASSLFKFVPGTGRPYNEQFF.

This clonotype came up a few times. The J gene is TRBJ2-1, the V gene TRBV3-1, with 7 positions matching TRBD2. Germline assignment: CDR1 LGHDT and CDR2 YNNKEL (reference sequence). The CDR3 loop spans 15 amino acids. The junction had 14 bases not matched to a gene; V was cut back by 8 bases and J by 7 bases. Here the CDR3 reads CASSNGGGFSNEQFF. For the CDR3, the DNA is TGTGCCAGCTCTAATGGGGGGGGGTTTTCGAATGAGCAGTTCTTC.

In this sample, this clonotype turned up many times. The genes are TRBV7-2 and TRBJ2-7; the D gene could be TRBD1 or TRBD2 (5 bases each). The germline V gene encodes CDR1 SGHTA and CDR2 FQGNSA. The CDR3 spans 16 residues. V lost 5 bases to trimming and J lost 6 bases, with 23 bases between them. The CDR3 reads CASSNYGSGSRSEQYF. The CDR3 DNA is TGTGCCAGCAGCAATTACGGGTCAGGGAGTAGGAGCGAGCAGTACTTC.

The rearrangement joins TRBV5-8 to TRBJ2-3; D remains ambiguous. CDR3 size: 15 residues. Deletions cut 0 bases from V and 3 bases from J, with 11 bases between. CDR1 is SGHTS, CDR2 YDEGEE, per germline. In DNA form, the CDR3 reads TGTGCCAGCAGCTTGGTGGGCGTGCGGACAGATACGCAGTATTTT. It codes for CASSLVGVRTDTQYF.

The chain uses TRBV7-8 and TRBJ1-3; D might be TRBD1 (6 bases). Germline V CDR1 and CDR2: SGHVS, FQNEAQ. This CDR3 comprises 16 residues. Trimming left V 6 bases short and J 2 bases short, with 17 bases between. CDR3 sequence reads: CASSLNRAPTGNTIYF. The CDR3, as DNA: TGTGCCAGCAGTTTAAACAGGGCACCCACTGGAAACACCATATATTTT.

The J gene is TRBJ1-4, the V gene TRBV28, with D tentatively TRBD1 (5 bases). Trimming removed 5 bases from V and 7 bases from J, with 20 bases in between. The CDR3 sequence is 16 residues long. Germline V gives CDR1 MDHEN, CDR2 SYDVKM. This CDR3 is CASSLLGQERGEKLFF. The CDR3 DNA follows: TGTGCCAGCAGTCTCCTTGGACAAGAAAGGGGTGAAAAACTGTTTTTT. Together with reference TRBV28 and TRBJ1-4, the CDR3 gives the full variable domain: DVKVTQSSRYLVKRTGEKVFLECVQDMDHENMFWYRQDPGLGLRLIYFSYDVKMKEKGDIPEGYSVSREKKERFSLILESASTNQTSMYLCASSLLGQERGEKLFFGSGTQLSVL.

The chain couples TRBV11-2 to TRBJ2-1; 8 bases agree with TRBD1. The V gene's germline CDR1 is SGHAT and CDR2 FQNNGV. V was pared by 4 bases and J by 5 bases, with 4 bases of the junction left unmatched. The CDR3 covers 14 residues. The CDR3 sequence is CASSSIRGHNEQFF. The CDR3, as DNA: TGTGCCAGCAGCTCAATCAGGGGGCACAATGAGCAGTTCTTC.

This sequence joins TRBV5-6 and TRBJ2-5, with 7 bases identical to TRBD2. Trimming took 0 bases from V and 0 from J; bases not matched to a gene: 5. The germline V gene has CDR1 SGHDT and CDR2 YYEEEE. CDR3 size: 16 residues. As DNA, the CDR3 is TGTGCCAGCAGCTTGGCTGCGCGGGGGAACCAAGAGACCCAGTACTTC. This translates into CASSLAARGNQETQYF.

CDR3 region: CASSKPEHNPLEQYF. In nucleotides, the CDR3 is TGTGCCAGCAGCAAACCGGAACACAATCCCCTTGAGCAGTACTTC. V and J are TRBV28 and TRBJ2-5; D ambiguous. Trimming took 6 bases from V and 11 from J, leaving 25 bases between them. The CDR3 is 15 amino acids. The germline V gene encodes CDR1 MDHEN and CDR2 SYDVKM.

This clonotype appeared a few times. The chain joins TRBV10-3 to TRBJ2-5; no clear D. The germline CDR1 and CDR2 sequences are ENHRY and SYGVKD. V lost 2 bases and J lost 0, with 10 bases in between. The CDR3 runs to 15 residues. The CDR3 DNA reads TGTGCCATCAGTGAGAACCCACGGAACCAAGAGACCCAGTACTTC. It codes for CAISENPRNQETQYF.

The chain joins TRBV7-9 to TRBJ2-7; TRBD1 is a possible D gene (5 bases). The CDR3 spans 14 residues. Trimming cost V 5 bases and J 2 bases, with 13 bases left between them. Germline V gene data show CDR1 as SEHNR and CDR2 as FQNEAQ (reference sequence). CDR3 nucleotides: TGTGCCAGCAGCCCACATGGGGCCCCCTACGAGCAGTACTTC. Protein: CASSPHGAPYEQYF.

This clonotype occurred once. A much larger clone lies a single base off, so this may be a read error. The chain couples TRBV27 to TRBJ2-1, with no clear D. The CDR3 is made up of 13 amino acids. Germline V gives CDR1 MNHEY, CDR2 SMNVEV (reference sequence). The CDR3 spells CAGSSASYNEQFF. The CDR3 DNA reads as TGTGCCGGCAGTTCCGCCTCCTACAATGAGCAGTTCTTC.

The chain has TRBV3-1 and TRBJ2-5; D may be TRBD1 (5 bases). Looked up from germline, CDR1 is LGHDT and CDR2 is YNNKEL (reference sequence). V lost 1 base to trimming and J lost 7 bases, with 13 bases between them. This CDR3 region has 14 residues. This CDR3 reads CASSQGDTQGTQYF. CDR3 in DNA: TGTGCCAGCAGCCAAGGCGACACCCAGGGGACCCAGTACTTC.

This clonotype has more than one count but fewer than ten. The chain carries TRBV27 and TRBJ2-1, with 12 bases aligning to TRBD2. With 9 bases clipped from V and 8 bases from J, the junction kept 5 bases outside the gene matches. There are 13 residues in the CDR3. Germline loops: CDR1 MNHEY, CDR2 SMNVEV (reference sequence). The CDR3 spells CASRLAGDYEQFF. The CDR3 DNA follows: TGTGCCAGTAGACTAGCGGGGGACTATGAGCAGTTCTTC.

The J gene is TRBJ2-3, the V gene TRBV5-6; D may correspond to TRBD1 or TRBD2 (5 bases each). V was clipped by 0 bases and J by 4 bases, with 9 bases between them. The CDR3 length is 14 residues. The germline V gene encodes CDR1 SGHDT and CDR2 YYEEEE. CDR3 residues: CASSLVGAPDTQYF. The CDR3 bases are TGTGCCAGCAGCTTGGTCGGGGCCCCAGATACGCAGTATTTT.

This clonotype appeared a few times. The gene calls are TRBV27 and TRBJ2-7; 9 positions agree with TRBD1. With V trimmed by 3 bases and J by 8 bases, 8 bases remained unmatched. The V gene's germline CDR1 is MNHEY and CDR2 SMNVEV (reference sequence). The CDR3 runs 14 residues. CDR3 in amino acids: CASSFSGTGPQQYF. CDR3 DNA: TGTGCCAGCAGTTTCTCCGGGACAGGGCCCCAGCAGTACTTC.

This clonotype was observed a handful of times. This chain connects TRBV28 to TRBJ2-5; 10 bases map to TRBD2. With V trimmed by 3 bases and J by 3 bases, 7 bases remained unmatched. The CDR3 totals 16 residues. Germline V CDR1 and CDR2: MDHEN, SYDVKM. The DNA for the CDR3 is TGTGCCAGCAGTTTCCCCAGCGGGGGGGCGGAAGAGACCCAGTACTTC. It specifies CASSFPSGGAEETQYF.

There are a few counts of this clonotype. V is TRBV20-1 and J is TRBJ1-2, with D hard to call. Trimming removed 3 bases from V and 5 bases from J, with 13 bases in between. The germline gives CDR1 DFQATT, CDR2 SNEGSKA (reference sequence). The CDR3 covers 13 residues. CDR3: CSARDGNLYGYTF. The CDR3 DNA sequence: TGCAGTGCTAGGGACGGCAACCTTTATGGCTACACCTTC.

This CDR3 is CASSLQGHNIQYF. CDR3 nucleotide sequence: TGTGCCAGCAGCCTACAGGGTCATAACATTCAGTACTTC. This chain connects TRBV28 to TRBJ2-4, with D possibly matching TRBD1 (6 bases). V gave up 6 bases and J gave up 7 bases, with 13 bases separating them. CDR1 is MDHEN, CDR2 SYDVKM, per germline. The CDR3 is 13 residues long.

The sample holds a few counts of this clonotype. This chain uses TRBV14 with TRBJ1-6; D uncertain. Trimming removed 1 base at V and 8 bases at J, with 9 bases between. Germline V gives CDR1 SGHDN, CDR2 FVKESK. The CDR3 covers 14 residues. The CDR3 region is CASSQGSLHSPLHF. The CDR3 region has the DNA TGTGCCAGCAGCCAAGGTAGTCTCCATTCACCCCTCCACTTT. Together with reference TRBV14 and TRBJ1-6, the CDR3 gives the full variable domain: EAGVTQFPSHSVIEKGQTVTLRCDPISGHDNLYWYRRVMGKEIKFLLHFVKESKQDESGMPNNRFLAERTGGTYSTLKVQPAELEDSGVYFCASSQGSLHSPLHFGNGTRLTVT.

This rearrangement joins TRBV7-9 to TRBJ2-7; 7 bases align to TRBD1. V gave up 5 bases and J gave up 3 bases; unmatched junction bases: 10. CDR3 length: 15 residues. The germline V gene encodes CDR1 SEHNR and CDR2 FQNEAQ (reference sequence). DNA for the CDR3: TGTGCCAGCAGCGCCCCAGGGGGTCAGATCTACGAGCAGTACTTC. It translates to CASSAPGGQIYEQYF.

This clonotype was seen more than once but under ten times. The chain links TRBV6-6 to TRBJ2-1; tentatively, D is TRBD1 or TRBD2 (5 bases each). With 6 bases removed from V and 14 bases from J, the gap between germline ends came to 17 bases. Germline V gives CDR1 MNHNY, CDR2 SVGAGI (reference sequence). The CDR3 sequence is 12 residues long. CDR3 sequence: CASSPERGRKFF. CDR3 in DNA: TGTGCCAGCAGCCCAGAACGGGGCAGAAAGTTCTTC.

The gene calls are TRBV9 and TRBJ1-1; no clear D. This CDR3 has 14 residues. Between the trimmed V and J ends, which lost 3 bases and 11 bases, there was a span of 20 bases. Per the germline V gene, CDR1 is SGDLS and CDR2 is YYNGEE. In DNA form, the CDR3 reads TGTGCCAGCAGCGACGTAGGGTCAGGTGTTGAGGCTTTCTTT. Protein sequence: CASSDVGSGVEAFF.

The rearrangement uses TRBV18 and TRBJ2-5; maybe TRBD2 (6 bases). The CDR3 is made up of 14 amino acids. V was shortened by 3 bases and J by 11 bases, with 19 bases between the two germline ends. Germline CDR1 KGHSH, CDR2 LQKENI. This CDR3 is CASSPGPLNREQYF. The DNA for the CDR3 is TGTGCCAGCTCACCCGGTCCCCTTAACCGGGAGCAGTACTTC.

This clonotype was recorded a few times. The chain joins TRBV4-2 to TRBJ1-1; no clear D. V gave up 4 bases and J gave up 4 bases, with 16 bases separating them. The CDR3 runs 15 residues. Per germline, CDR1 LGHNA and CDR2 YNFKEQ. The CDR3 DNA is TGTGCCAGCAGCCTTGGCAGAGGTATCGCCACTGAAGCTTTCTTT. Residues: CASSLGRGIATEAFF.

Comment on this clonotype: This sequence may be a read error, since a much larger clone differs from it by one base. The rearrangement links TRBV7-9 to TRBJ2-7, with D perhaps matching TRBD1 (5 bases). In germline, CDR1 is SEHNR, CDR2 FQNEAQ (reference sequence). The length of the CDR3 is 16 residues. The CDR3 bases are TGTGCCAGCAGCTCTACCACGACAGAGAAATCCTACAAGCAGTACTTC. Its translation: CASSSTTTEKSYKQYF.

The rearrangement uses TRBV20-1 and TRBJ2-3; 9 nucleotides align to TRBD1. CDR3 size: 16 residues. CDR1 DFQATT and CDR2 SNEGSKA come from the germline V gene (reference sequence). V lost 3 bases to trimming and J lost 8 bases; unmatched junction nucleotides: 15. The CDR3 is CSASGPGQGVVGTQYF. As DNA, the CDR3 is TGCAGTGCTAGTGGACCGGGACAGGGCGTAGTGGGTACGCAGTATTTT.

The chain uses TRBV7-2 and TRBJ2-1, with D possibly TRBD1 on 5 matching bases. Germline V gene sequence: CDR1 SGHTA, CDR2 FQGNSA. CDR3 size: 15 residues. V dropped 5 bases and J dropped 5 bases, with 16 bases sitting between them. CDR3 sequence reads: CASSLDISGDNEQFF. In nucleotides, the CDR3 is TGTGCCAGCAGCCTGGACATAAGTGGTGACAATGAGCAGTTCTTC.

This clonotype occurred a few times. This chain joins TRBV18 and TRBJ2-7; 10 nucleotides line up with TRBD2. The V segment lost 3 bases and the J segment 1 base; nucleotides outside the gene matches: 6. CDR1 KGHSH and CDR2 LQKENI come from the germline V gene. The CDR3 is made up of 16 amino acids. The CDR3 nucleotides read TGTGCCAGCTCACCCTTTTCTAGCGGGGGATCCTACGAGCAGTACTTC. This translates into CASSPFSSGGSYEQYF.

Points on this clonotype: Its ends do not fully match the called genes, so a read error is possible. The chain has TRBV5-1 and TRBJ2-3; the match to TRBD1 covers 9 bases. The CDR3 loop spans 14 amino acids. Germline CDR1 reads SGHRS; CDR2 reads YFSETQ. The CDR3 loop reads CASSPGQGKDTHYF. The CDR3 bases are TGCGCCAGCAGCCCAGGACAGGGGAAGGATACGCACTATTTT.